This TCR beta chain was obtained from a study of CXCR3-negative and CXCR3-positive naive CD8 T cells. The study's findings and limits: Most assays were run on fresh PBMCs (CXCR3 expression partially decreased after cryopreservation). Relative to memory CD8+ cells, whose diversity was much lower, both naive subsets had comparably high diversity. More hydrophobic TRB CDR3s were found in CXCR3-positive naive cells than in CXCR3-negative naive cells. Memory cells diverged, while naive CXCR3-positive and CXCR3-negative cells had similar TRBV-TRBJ usage.

CD45RO-CCR7+CD27+CD95- marked naive CD8+ T cells. Carrying UMI labels, the TRB cDNA libraries were prepared through 5' RACE. TCRdb reprocessed the 5' RACE reads and stores each CDR3 protein as one record, lacking DNA. The table for this sample gives under 110,000 distinct CDR3 sequences. In regard to this clonotype: Its antigen is as yet unknown.

Germline V gene lookup returns CDR1 SGHTA and CDR2 FQGTGA. The CDR3 runs to 14 residues. The chain has TRBV7-3 and TRBJ2-7; TCRdb reports TRBD1, a call that lacks DNA to check it against. The TCR was taken from a human donor in good health. Some clones in this sample may be carry-over from other donors' samples. Source material: naive CXCR3+ CD8+ T cells from blood. Regarding subset: CD45RO-CCR7+CD27+CD95- naive CD8+ T cells expressing CXCR3 (TNR3+). The CDR3 spells CASSLYGQGYEQYF.